This T cell receptor beta chain derives from a study of blood T cell repertoires in COVID-19. Across the study: COVID-19 samples, acute and convalescent, were from the United States, Italy and Spain. PBMCs, B-cell-depleted T cells, or T cells provided the cDNA or gDNA that made up the material.

Everyone who took part was roughly 18 to 89 years old, and they came from fewer than 25 US areas. Participants had their cohort set by participant-reported clinical history. This CDR3 spans 16 amino acids. V lost 8 bases, J lost 0 bases, and 17 bases lay in between. This table comes from immunoSEQ multiplex PCR, and its TCRdb copy is limited to in-frame clones, with some not included. The data contain approximately 140,000 clones, about 86% of them seen just once; the ten biggest clones take up 2% to 3%. This sequence originates from a man between 35 and 55 years old with acute COVID-19. The source material was PBMCs or T cells enriched from blood (not recorded which). The chain is built from TRBV23-1 and TRBJ1-5; no clear D gene. TRBV23-1 is assigned to the ORF class and has an uncertain function. CDR3 sequence reads: CASPHIHRLSNQPQHF. DNA for the CDR3: TGCGCCAGCCCCCACATACACCGCCTTAGCAATCAGCCCCAGCATTTT.